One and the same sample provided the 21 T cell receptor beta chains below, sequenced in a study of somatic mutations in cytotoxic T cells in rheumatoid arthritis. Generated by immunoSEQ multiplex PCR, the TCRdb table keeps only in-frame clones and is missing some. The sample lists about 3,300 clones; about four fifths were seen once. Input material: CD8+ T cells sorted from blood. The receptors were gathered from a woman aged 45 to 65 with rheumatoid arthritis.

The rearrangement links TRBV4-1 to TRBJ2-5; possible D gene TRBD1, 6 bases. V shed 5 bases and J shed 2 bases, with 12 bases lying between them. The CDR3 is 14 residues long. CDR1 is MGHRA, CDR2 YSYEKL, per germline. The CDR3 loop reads CASSGGDSQETQYF. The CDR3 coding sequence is TGCGCCAGCAGCGGGGGCGACAGTCAAGAGACCCAGTACTTC.

CDR3 DNA sequence: TGTGCCAGCAGTTCTGTAGCGGAAGAGGGCACCGGGGAGCTGTTTTTT. Translated, it gives CASSSVAEEGTGELFF. This chain links TRBV28 with TRBJ2-2, with D possibly being TRBD2 (6 bases). Trimming took off 4 bases at V and 4 bases at J, with 16 bases between the two ends. This CDR3 region has 16 residues. Germline V gives CDR1 MDHEN, CDR2 SYDVKM.

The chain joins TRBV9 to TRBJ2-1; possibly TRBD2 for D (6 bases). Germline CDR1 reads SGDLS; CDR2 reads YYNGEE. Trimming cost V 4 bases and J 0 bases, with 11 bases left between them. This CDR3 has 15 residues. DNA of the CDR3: TGTGCCAGCAGCCCCTTAGCGGACTCCTACAATGAGCAGTTCTTC. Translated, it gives CASSPLADSYNEQFF.

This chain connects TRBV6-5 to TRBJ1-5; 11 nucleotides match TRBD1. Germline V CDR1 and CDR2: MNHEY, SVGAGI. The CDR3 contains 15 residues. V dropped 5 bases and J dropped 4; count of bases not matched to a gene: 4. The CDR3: CASSQGQGANQPQHF. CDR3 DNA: TGTGCCAGCAGTCAAGGACAGGGGGCTAATCAGCCCCAGCATTTT.

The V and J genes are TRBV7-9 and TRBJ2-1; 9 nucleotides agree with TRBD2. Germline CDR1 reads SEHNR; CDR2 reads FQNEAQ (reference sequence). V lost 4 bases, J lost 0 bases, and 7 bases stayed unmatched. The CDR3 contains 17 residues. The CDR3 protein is CASSSLTSGSSYNEQFF. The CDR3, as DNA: TGTGCCAGCAGCTCCCTGACTAGCGGAAGCTCCTACAATGAGCAGTTCTTC.

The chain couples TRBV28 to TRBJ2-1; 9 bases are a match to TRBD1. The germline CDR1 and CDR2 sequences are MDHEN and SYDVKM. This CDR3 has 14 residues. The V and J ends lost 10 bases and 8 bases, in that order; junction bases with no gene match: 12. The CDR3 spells CATTIGQGPDEQFF. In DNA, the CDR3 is TGTGCCACCACGATAGGACAGGGGCCTGATGAGCAGTTCTTC.

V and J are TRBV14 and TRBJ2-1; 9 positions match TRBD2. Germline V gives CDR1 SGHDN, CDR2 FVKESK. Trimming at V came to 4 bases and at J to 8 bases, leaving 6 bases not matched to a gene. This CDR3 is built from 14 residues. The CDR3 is CASSLGTSFDEQFF. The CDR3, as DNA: TGTGCCAGCAGCCTTGGGACTAGCTTTGATGAGCAGTTCTTC. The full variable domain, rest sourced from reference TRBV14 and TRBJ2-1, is EAGVTQFPSHSVIEKGQTVTLRCDPISGHDNLYWYRRVMGKEIKFLLHFVKESKQDESGMPNNRFLAERTGGTYSTLKVQPAELEDSGVYFCASSLGTSFDEQFFGPGTRLTVL.

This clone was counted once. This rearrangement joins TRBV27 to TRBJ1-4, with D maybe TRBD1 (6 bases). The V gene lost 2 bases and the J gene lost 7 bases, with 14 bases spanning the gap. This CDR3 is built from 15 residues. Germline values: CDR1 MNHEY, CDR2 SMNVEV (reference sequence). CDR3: CASSLRQDLGEKLFF. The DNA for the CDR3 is TGTGCCAGCAGTTTACGACAGGACCTAGGTGAAAAACTGTTTTTT.

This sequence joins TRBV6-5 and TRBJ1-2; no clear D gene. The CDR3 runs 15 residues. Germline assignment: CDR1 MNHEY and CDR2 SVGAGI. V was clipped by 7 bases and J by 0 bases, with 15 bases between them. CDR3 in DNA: TGTGCCAGCACCCGGGAGGCGCTCGCTAACTATGGCTACACCTTC. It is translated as CASTREALANYGYTF.

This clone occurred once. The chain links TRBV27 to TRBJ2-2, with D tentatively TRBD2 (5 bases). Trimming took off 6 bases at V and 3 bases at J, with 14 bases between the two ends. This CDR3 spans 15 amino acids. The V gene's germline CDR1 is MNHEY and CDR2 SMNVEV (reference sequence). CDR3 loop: CASRAEAPYTGELFF. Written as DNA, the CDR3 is TGTGCCAGCAGGGCGGAGGCTCCTTACACCGGGGAGCTGTTTTTT.

Here the CDR3 DNA reads TGCGCCAGCAGCCAAGATCTACAGGGGGGGTCCTACAATGAGCAGTTCTTC. This sequence encodes CASSQDLQGGSYNEQFF. V gene TRBV4-1 combines with J gene TRBJ2-1; maybe TRBD1 (8 bases). This CDR3 contains 17 residues. Germline V gene sequence: CDR1 MGHRA, CDR2 YSYEKL. V gave up 0 bases and J gave up 1 base, with 13 bases separating them.

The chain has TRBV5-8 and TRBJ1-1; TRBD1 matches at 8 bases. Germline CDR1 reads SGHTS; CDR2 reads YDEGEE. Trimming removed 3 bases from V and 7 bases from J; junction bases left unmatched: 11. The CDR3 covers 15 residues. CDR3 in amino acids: CASSSNFDRGHEAFF. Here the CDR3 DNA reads TGTGCCAGCAGCTCTAACTTTGACAGGGGCCATGAAGCTTTCTTT.

The CDR3 spells CASSAGTEVEAFF. The CDR3 DNA sequence: TGTGCCAGCAGCGCCGGGACAGAGGTTGAAGCTTTCTTT. This chain uses TRBV5-6 with TRBJ1-1; TRBD1 matches 7 bases. V shed 4 bases, J shed 7 bases, and the junction held 7 bases outside the gene matches. The germline CDR1 and CDR2 sequences are SGHDT and YYEEEE. CDR3 size: 13 residues.

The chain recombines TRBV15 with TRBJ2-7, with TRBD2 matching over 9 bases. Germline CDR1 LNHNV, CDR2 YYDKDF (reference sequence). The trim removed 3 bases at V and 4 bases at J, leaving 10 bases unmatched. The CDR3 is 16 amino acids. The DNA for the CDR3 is TGTGCCACCAGCAGCCCTAATAGCGGGAGATTTTACGAGCAGTACTTC. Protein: CATSSPNSGRFYEQYF.

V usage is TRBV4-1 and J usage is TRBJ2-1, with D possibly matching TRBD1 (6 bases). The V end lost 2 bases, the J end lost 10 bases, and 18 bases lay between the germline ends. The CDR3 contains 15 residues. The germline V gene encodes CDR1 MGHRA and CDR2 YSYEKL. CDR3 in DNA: TGCGCCAGCAGCCAAATCCAGGGGCCGCCCCGCGAGCAGTTCTTC. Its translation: CASSQIQGPPREQFF.

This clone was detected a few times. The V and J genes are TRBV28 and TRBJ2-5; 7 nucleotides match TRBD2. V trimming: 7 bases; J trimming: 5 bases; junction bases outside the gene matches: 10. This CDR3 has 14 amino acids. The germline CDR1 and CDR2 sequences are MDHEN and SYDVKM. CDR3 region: CASTPREGWETQYF. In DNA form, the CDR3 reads TGTGCCAGCACCCCCAGGGAGGGATGGGAGACCCAGTACTTC.

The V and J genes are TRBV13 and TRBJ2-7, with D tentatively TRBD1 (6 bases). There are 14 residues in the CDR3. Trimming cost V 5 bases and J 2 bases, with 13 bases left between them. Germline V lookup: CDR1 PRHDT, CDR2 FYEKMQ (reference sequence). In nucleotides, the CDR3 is TGTGCCAGCAGCGACCGACAGGCGCCCTACGAGCAGTACTTC. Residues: CASSDRQAPYEQYF. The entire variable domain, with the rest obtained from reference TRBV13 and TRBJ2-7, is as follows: AAGVIQSPRHLIKEKRETATLKCYPIPRHDTVYWYQQGPGQDPQFLISFYEKMQSDKGSIPDRFSAQQFSDYHSELNMSSLELGDSALYFCASSDRQAPYEQYFGPGTRLTVT.

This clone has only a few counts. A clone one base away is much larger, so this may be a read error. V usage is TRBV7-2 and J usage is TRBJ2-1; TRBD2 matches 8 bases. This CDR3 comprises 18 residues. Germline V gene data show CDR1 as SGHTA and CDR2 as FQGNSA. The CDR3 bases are TGTGCCTGCAGCTTAGAGTTTAGCGGGGTGAGCTCCTACAATGAGCAGTTCTTC. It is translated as CACSLEFSGVSSYNEQFF.

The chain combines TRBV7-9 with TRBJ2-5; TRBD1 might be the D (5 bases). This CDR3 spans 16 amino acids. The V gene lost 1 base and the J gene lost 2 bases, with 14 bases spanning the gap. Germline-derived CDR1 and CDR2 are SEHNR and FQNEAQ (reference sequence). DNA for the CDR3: TGTGCCAGCAGCTTAGGAGCCCAGGACATGCAAGAGACCCAGTACTTC. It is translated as CASSLGAQDMQETQYF.

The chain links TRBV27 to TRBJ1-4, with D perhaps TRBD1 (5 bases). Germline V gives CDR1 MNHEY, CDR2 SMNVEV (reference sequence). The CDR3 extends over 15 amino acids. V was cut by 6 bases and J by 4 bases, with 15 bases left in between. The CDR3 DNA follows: TGTGCCAGCAGCCCGTACGGGGGATATAATGAAAAACTGTTTTTT. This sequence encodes CASSPYGGYNEKLFF.

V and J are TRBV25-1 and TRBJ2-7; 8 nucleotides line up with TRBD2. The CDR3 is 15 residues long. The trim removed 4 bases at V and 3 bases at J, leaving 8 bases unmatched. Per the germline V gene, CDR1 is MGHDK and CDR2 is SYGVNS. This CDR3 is CASSAYSGIFYEQYF. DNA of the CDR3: TGTGCCAGCAGTGCCTATAGCGGGATCTTCTACGAGCAGTACTTC.